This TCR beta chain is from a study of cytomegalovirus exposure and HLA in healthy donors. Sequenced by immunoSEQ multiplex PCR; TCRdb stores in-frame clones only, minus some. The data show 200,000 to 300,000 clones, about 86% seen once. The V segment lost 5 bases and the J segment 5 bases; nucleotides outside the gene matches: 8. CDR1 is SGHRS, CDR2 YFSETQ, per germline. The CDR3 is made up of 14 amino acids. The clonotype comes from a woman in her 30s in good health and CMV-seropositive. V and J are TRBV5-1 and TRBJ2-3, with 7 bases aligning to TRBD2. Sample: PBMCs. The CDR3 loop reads CASRLAQREDTQYF. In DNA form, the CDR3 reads TGCGCCAGCAGACTAGCGCAAAGGGAAGATACGCAGTATTTT.